This T cell receptor (beta chain) comes out of a study of T cell responses to AZD1222 COVID-19 vaccine. CDR1 is SGHTA and CDR2 is FQGTGA in the germline V gene. J gave up 5 bases and V 4 bases, and 8 bases lay outside the gene matches. The CDR3 is made up of 15 amino acids. Study findings and constraints: White British donors predominated, females outnumbered males, and clonal diversity was possibly underestimated.

Repertoires were generated with immunoSEQ multiplex PCR, while TCRdb's copy carries only in-frame clones and drops some. The repertoire includes 130,000 to 150,000 clones, about 89% of them detected once, and roughly 2.9% sits in the top ten. Details on this clone: Antigen: not known.

The chain links TRBV7-3 to TRBJ2-1, with 7 bases aligning to TRBD2. The source was peripheral blood, collected on day 0 of MenACWY control vaccination. This receptor was identified in an adult in good health. CDR3 nucleotide sequence: TGTGCCAGCAGCTACGGGCTAGCGGCCAACAATGAGCAGTTCTTC. Translation: CASSYGLAANNEQFF.